These 15 T cell receptor beta chains share one sample of origin, sequenced in a study of cytomegalovirus exposure and HLA in healthy donors. The PCR ran on 60 Vbeta and 13 Jbeta primers. This table comes from immunoSEQ multiplex PCR, and its TCRdb copy is limited to in-frame clones, with some not included. Among 150,000 or so clones listed, 75% to 85% were seen once. What was sequenced was PBMCs. These receptors were collected from a man aged 45-65 years in good health and CMV-seropositive.

This chain connects TRBV11-3 to TRBJ2-4, with 8 positions matching TRBD2. With 5 bases clipped from V and 1 base from J, the junction kept 16 bases outside the gene matches. Germline CDR1 reads SGHNT; CDR2 reads YENEEA. The CDR3 spans 19 residues. As DNA, the CDR3 is TGTGCCAGCAGCCCCCGGGGGTGGGAAGCGGGAGACGCCAAAAACATTCAGTACTTC. It yields the protein CASSPRGWEAGDAKNIQYF.

The J gene is TRBJ2-5, the V gene TRBV5-8, with D tentatively TRBD2 (6 bases). CDR3 length equals 15 residues. Per the germline V gene, CDR1 is SGHTS and CDR2 is YDEGEE. Trimming cost V 2 bases and J 2 bases, with 13 bases left between them. The CDR3 is CASSLDYGGQETQYF. The DNA for the CDR3 is TGTGCCAGCAGCTTAGACTACGGAGGGCAAGAGACCCAGTACTTC.

The chain employs TRBV14 and TRBJ1-1, with a weak D call TRBD1 (5 bases). CDR3 length: 14 amino acids. V lost 1 base and J lost 3, with 9 bases in between. CDR1 is SGHDN, CDR2 FVKESK, per germline. CDR3 amino acids: CASSQGSGDTEAFF. Written as DNA, the CDR3 is TGTGCCAGCAGCCAAGGGTCGGGGGACACTGAAGCTTTCTTT. Looking up the rest from reference TRBV14 and TRBJ1-1 gives the full variable domain: EAGVTQFPSHSVIEKGQTVTLRCDPISGHDNLYWYRRVMGKEIKFLLHFVKESKQDESGMPNNRFLAERTGGTYSTLKVQPAELEDSGVYFCASSQGSGDTEAFFGQGTRLTVV.

Of note for this clone: The same CDR3 is also encoded by other DNA sequences in this sample. The DNA for the CDR3 is TGTGCCAGCAGCCGGTGGGCGGGAGGTGGTGAGCAGTTCTTC. This sequence encodes CASSRWAGGGEQFF. V usage is TRBV7-8 and J usage is TRBJ2-1; 8 bases line up with TRBD2. This CDR3 is 14 amino acids long. After removal of 5 bases from V and 9 bases from J, the junction contained 9 bases not matched to a gene. CDR1 SGHVS and CDR2 FQNEAQ come from the germline V gene.

The J gene is TRBJ1-5, the V gene TRBV6-5; tentatively, D is TRBD1 (6 bases). V lost 0 bases and J 4 bases, leaving 10 bases between the germline ends. The CDR3 runs 15 residues. The V gene's germline CDR1 is MNHEY and CDR2 SVGAGI. The CDR3 loop is CASSYSYRVNQPQHF. DNA of the CDR3: TGTGCCAGCAGTTACTCGTACAGGGTGAATCAGCCCCAGCATTTT.

This chain connects TRBV7-8 to TRBJ1-1; D might be TRBD1 (5 bases). Germline V gives CDR1 SGHVS, CDR2 FQNEAQ. Between the trimmed V and J ends, which lost 3 bases and 3 bases, there was a span of 11 bases. The CDR3 spans 14 residues. DNA of the CDR3: TGTGCCAGCAGCTTCGGGGGAGGGGACACTGAAGCTTTCTTT. It is translated as CASSFGGGDTEAFF.

This chain links TRBV6-1 with TRBJ1-1; a weak D match, TRBD1 (5 bases). The germline V gene has CDR1 MNHNS and CDR2 SASEGT. V was pared by 3 bases and J by 3 bases, with 8 bases between. The CDR3 has 13 residues. Here the CDR3 DNA reads TGTGCCAGCAGTGACCGGGGGGACACTGAAGCTTTCTTT. Protein sequence: CASSDRGDTEAFF.

This chain connects TRBV19 to TRBJ2-2, with 9 bases fitting TRBD1. V lost 5 bases, J lost 4 bases, and 11 bases stayed unmatched. Germline V gene lookup returns CDR1 LNHDA and CDR2 SQIVND (reference sequence). This CDR3 contains 17 residues. In DNA form, the CDR3 reads TGTGCCAGTAGTTCCGTGACAGGGGGGGCGAGCACCGGGGAGCTGTTTTTT. Residues: CASSSVTGGASTGELFF.

The chain is built from TRBV28 and TRBJ1-2, with 7 bases fitting TRBD1. J lost 5 bases, V lost 4 bases, and 7 bases had no gene match. There are 14 residues in the CDR3. Per germline, CDR1 MDHEN and CDR2 SYDVKM. The CDR3 nucleotides read TGTGCCAGCAGTTCAGGACAGGCATATTATGGCTACACCTTC. It codes for CASSSGQAYYGYTF.

V gene TRBV20-1 combines with J gene TRBJ2-5; unclear D gene. Trimming took 4 bases from V and 3 from J, leaving 6 bases between them. Germline V lookup: CDR1 DFQATT, CDR2 SNEGSKA (reference sequence). The CDR3 has 11 amino acids. Here the CDR3 reads CSAIPKETQYF. The DNA for the CDR3 is TGCAGTGCTATTCCCAAAGAGACCCAGTACTTC.

V usage is TRBV7-9 and J usage is TRBJ2-7, with 14 positions matching TRBD2. This CDR3 is built from 18 residues. The trim removed 5 bases at V and 6 bases at J, leaving 15 bases unmatched. Germline CDR1 and CDR2: SEHNR and FQNEAQ (reference sequence). The CDR3 DNA sequence: TGTGCCAGCAGCCCCGGACTAGCGGGAGGATCGAAGGGCGCCGAGCAGTACGTC. Residues: CASSPGLAGGSKGAEQYV.

This sequence joins TRBV10-3 and TRBJ1-2; the D gene is possibly TRBD1 (5 bases). Germline CDR1 and CDR2: ENHRY and SYGVKD. The CDR3 contains 14 residues. Trimming removed 2 bases from V and 4 bases from J, with 11 bases in between. CDR3 loop: CAISERGSLYGYTF. The DNA of the CDR3 is TGTGCCATCAGTGAGAGGGGCAGCCTCTATGGCTACACCTTC.

The rearrangement joins TRBV28 to TRBJ2-2, with 10 bases fitting TRBD1. Trimming cost V 3 bases and J 7 bases; bases outside gene matches: 11. Per germline, CDR1 MDHEN and CDR2 SYDVKM. The CDR3 totals 17 residues. The DNA of the CDR3 is TGTGCCAGCAGTTTTCTGTCCGGGACAGGGGTCGGCGGGGAGCTGTTTTTT. This sequence encodes CASSFLSGTGVGGELFF.

This chain joins TRBV5-6 and TRBJ2-3; 7 nucleotides match TRBD1. V dropped 0 bases and J dropped 7; count of bases not matched to a gene: 5. The CDR3 consists of 14 residues. Germline CDR1 is SGHDT and CDR2 is YYEEEE. CDR3 protein: CASSLETGINTQYF. DNA of the CDR3: TGTGCCAGCAGCTTGGAGACAGGGATAAATACGCAGTATTTT.

The chain employs TRBV6-1 and TRBJ2-5; 7 nucleotides match TRBD2. The germline V gene has CDR1 MNHNS and CDR2 SASEGT. V dropped 3 bases and J dropped 4; count of bases not matched to a gene: 8. CDR3 length equals 15 residues. CDR3 DNA: TGTGCCAGCAGTGACATCGGGCTAGCGGCAGAGACCCAGTACTTC. This gives the protein CASSDIGLAAETQYF.